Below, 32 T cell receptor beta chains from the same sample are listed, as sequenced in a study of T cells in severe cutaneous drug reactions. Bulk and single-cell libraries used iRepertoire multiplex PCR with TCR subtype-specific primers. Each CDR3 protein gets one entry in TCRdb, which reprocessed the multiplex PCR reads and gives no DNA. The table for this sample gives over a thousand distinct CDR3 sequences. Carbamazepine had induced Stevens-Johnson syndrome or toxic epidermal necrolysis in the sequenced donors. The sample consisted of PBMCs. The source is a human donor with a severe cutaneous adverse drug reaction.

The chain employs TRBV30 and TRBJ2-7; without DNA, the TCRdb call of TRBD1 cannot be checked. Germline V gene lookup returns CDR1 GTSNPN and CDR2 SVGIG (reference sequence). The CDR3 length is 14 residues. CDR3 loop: CAWSKGQGIYEQYF.

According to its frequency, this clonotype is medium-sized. This chain's CDR3 is CASRGLLSTDTQYF. This rearrangement joins TRBV2 to TRBJ2-3; TCRdb outputs TRBD2, but without DNA this stays unchecked. The CDR3 has 14 residues. Germline V CDR1 and CDR2: SNHLY, FYNNEI.

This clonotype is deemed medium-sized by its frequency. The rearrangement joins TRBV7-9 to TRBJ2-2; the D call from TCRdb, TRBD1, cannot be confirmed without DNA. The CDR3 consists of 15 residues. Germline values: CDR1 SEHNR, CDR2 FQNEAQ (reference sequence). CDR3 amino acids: CASSSQQGVTGELFF. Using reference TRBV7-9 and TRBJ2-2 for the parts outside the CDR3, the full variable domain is DTGVSQNPRHKITKRGQNVTFRCDPISEHNRLYWYRQTLGQGPEFLTYFQNEAQLEKSRLLSDRFSAERPKGSFSTLEIQRTEQGDSAMYLCASSSQQGVTGELFFGEGSRLTVL.

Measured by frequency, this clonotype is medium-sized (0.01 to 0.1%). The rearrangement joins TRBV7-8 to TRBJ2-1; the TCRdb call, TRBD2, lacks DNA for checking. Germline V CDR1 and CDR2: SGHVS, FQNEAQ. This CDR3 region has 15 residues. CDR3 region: CASSQSGRKYNEQFF.

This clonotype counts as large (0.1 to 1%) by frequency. The CDR3 loop reads CASSPRTDGGELFF. V gene TRBV6-1 combines with J gene TRBJ2-2. This CDR3 is 14 amino acids long. In germline, CDR1 is MNHNS, CDR2 SASEGT.

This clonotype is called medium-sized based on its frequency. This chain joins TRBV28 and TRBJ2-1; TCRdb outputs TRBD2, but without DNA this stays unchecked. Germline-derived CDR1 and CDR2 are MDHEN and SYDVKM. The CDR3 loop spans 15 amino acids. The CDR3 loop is CASSPPGLSYNEQFF.

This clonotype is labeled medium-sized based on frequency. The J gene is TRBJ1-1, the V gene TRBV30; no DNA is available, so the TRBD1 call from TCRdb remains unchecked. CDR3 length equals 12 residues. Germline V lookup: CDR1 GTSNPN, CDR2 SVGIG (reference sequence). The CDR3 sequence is CACHRGNTEAFF.

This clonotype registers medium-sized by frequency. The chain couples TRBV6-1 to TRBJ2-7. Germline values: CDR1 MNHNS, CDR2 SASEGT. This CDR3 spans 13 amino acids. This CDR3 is CASRGSGSYEQYF.

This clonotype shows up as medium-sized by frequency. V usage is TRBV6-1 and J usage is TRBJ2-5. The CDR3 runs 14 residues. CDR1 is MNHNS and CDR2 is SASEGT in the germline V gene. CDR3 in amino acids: CASSPWGSGETQYF.

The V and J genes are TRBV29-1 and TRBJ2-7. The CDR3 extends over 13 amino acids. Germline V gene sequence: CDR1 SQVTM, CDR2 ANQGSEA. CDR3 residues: CSVSVRVGYEQYF.

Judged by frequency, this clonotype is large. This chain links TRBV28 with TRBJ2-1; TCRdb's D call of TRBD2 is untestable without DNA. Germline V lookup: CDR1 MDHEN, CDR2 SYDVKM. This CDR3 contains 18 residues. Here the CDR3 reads CASSLRARASPQYNEQFF.

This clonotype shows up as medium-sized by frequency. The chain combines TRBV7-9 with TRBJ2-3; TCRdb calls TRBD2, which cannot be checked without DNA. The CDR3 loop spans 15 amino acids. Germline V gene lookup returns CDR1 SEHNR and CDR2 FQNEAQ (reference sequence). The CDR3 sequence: CASSLGGLRTDTQYF.

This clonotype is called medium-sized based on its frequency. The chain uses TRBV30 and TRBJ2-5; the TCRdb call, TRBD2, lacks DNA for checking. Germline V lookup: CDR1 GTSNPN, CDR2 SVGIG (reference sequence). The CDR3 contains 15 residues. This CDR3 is CACNIAGGRQETQYF.

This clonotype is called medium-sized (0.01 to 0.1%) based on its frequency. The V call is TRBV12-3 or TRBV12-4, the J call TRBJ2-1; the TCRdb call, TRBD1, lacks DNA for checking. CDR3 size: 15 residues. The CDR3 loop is CASRPQDTTGNEQFF.

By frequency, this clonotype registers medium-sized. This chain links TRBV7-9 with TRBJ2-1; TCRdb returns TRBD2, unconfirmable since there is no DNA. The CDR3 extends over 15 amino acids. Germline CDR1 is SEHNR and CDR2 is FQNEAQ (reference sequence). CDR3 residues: CASSRTSSTYNEQFF.

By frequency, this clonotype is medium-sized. The CDR3 reads CASSSGQGGTDTQYF. This chain connects TRBV5-4 to TRBJ2-3; TCRdb reports TRBD1, a call that lacks DNA to check it against. Germline V CDR1 and CDR2: SGHNT, YYREEE (reference sequence). The CDR3 consists of 15 residues.

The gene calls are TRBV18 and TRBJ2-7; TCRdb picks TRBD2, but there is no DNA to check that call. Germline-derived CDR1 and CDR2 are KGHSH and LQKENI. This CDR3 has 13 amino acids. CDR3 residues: CASSPGPGGEQYF. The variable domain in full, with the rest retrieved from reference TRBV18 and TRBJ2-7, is NAGVMQNPRHLVRRRGQEARLRCSPMKGHSHVYWYRQLPEEGLKFMVYLQKENIIDESGMPKERFSAEFPKEGPSILRIQQVVRGDSAAYFCASSPGPGGEQYFGPGTRLTVT.

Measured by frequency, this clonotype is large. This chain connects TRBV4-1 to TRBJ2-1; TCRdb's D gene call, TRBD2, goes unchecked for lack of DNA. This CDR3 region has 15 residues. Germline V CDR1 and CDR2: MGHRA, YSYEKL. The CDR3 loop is CASSQEGTWKGEQFF.

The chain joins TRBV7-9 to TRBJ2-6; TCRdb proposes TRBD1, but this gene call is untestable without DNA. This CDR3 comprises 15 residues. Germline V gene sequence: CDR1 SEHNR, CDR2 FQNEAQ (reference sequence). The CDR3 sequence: CASSRTVAGANVLTF.

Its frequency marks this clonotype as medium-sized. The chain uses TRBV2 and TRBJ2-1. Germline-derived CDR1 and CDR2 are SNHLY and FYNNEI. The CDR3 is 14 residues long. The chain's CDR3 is CASADWSSYNEQFF.

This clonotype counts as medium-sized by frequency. CDR3 protein: CASSFGEKLFF. V is TRBV12-3 or TRBV12-4 and J is TRBJ1-4. This CDR3 contains 11 residues.

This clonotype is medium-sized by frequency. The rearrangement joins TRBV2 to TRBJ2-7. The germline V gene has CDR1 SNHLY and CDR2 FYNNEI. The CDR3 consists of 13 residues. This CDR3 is CASSDFEDYEQYF. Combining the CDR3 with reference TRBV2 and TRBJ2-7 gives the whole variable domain EPEVTQTPSHQVTQMGQEVILRCVPISNHLYFYWYRQILGQKVEFLVSFYNNEISEKSEIFDDQFSVERPDGSNFTLKIRSTKLEDSAMYFCASSDFEDYEQYFGPGTRLTVT.

The CDR3 loop reads CASSQRTSGTPTDTQYF. The V gene is TRBV4-2, the J gene TRBJ2-3; without DNA, the TCRdb call of TRBD2 cannot be checked. There are 17 residues in the CDR3. Germline-derived CDR1 and CDR2 are LGHNA and YNFKEQ.

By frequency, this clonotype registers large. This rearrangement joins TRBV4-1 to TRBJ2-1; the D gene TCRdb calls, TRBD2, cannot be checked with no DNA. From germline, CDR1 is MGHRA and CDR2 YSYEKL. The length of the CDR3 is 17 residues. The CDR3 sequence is CASSQGKGRATGNEQFF.

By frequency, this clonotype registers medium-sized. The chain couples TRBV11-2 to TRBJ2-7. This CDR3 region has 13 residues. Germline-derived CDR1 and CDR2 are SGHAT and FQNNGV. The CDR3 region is CASSLGPAYEQYF. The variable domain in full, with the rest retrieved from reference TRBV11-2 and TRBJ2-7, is EAGVAQSPRYKIIEKRQSVAFWCNPISGHATLYWYQQILGQGPKLLIQFQNNGVVDDSQLPKDRFSAERLKGVDSTLKIQPAKLEDSAVYLCASSLGPAYEQYFGPGTRLTVT.

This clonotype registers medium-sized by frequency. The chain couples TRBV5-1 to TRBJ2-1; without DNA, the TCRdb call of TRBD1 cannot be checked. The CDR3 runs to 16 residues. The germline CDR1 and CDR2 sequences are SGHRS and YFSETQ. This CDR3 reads CASSGPTGSLYNEQFF.

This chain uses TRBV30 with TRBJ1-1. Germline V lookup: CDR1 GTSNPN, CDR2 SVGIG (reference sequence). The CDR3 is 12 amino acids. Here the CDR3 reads CAWSVKRLEAFF.

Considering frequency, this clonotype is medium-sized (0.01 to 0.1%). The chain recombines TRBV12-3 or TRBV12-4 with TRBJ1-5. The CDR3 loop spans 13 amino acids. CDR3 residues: CASSWDSNQPQHF.

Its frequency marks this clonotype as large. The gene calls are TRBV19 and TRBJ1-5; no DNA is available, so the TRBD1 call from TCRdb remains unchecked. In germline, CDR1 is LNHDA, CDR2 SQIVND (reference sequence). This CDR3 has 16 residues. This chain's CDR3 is CASSITGYHSNQPQHF.

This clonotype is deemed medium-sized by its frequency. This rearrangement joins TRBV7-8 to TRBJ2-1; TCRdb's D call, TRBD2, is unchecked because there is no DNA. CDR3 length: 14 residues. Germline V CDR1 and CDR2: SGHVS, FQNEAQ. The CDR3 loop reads CASSPAQADNEQFF.

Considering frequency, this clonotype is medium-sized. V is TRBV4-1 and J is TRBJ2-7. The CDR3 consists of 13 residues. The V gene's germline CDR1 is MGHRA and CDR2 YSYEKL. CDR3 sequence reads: CASSQGFKDEQYF.

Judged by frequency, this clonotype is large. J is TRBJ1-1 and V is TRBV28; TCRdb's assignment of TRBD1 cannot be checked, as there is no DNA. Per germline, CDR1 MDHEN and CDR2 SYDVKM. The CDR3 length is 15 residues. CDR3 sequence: CATLLSGRMNTEAFF.